These T cell receptor beta chains were read from a single sample in a study of control samples from healthy donors and cancer patients. The repertoire was sequenced with immunoSEQ multiplex PCR; TCRdb's copy has only in-frame clones and lacks some. The table shows some 120,000 clones, with 80% to 90% occurring only once. What was sequenced was blood. The receptors derive from a man between 60 and 75 years old in good health. CDR3s include the opening cysteine and the closing phenylalanine or tryptophan. Size tells how often a clone was seen (once, few, many) or the class of an expanded clone, and some rows leave it out.

>TRBJ2-7|-|TRBV27
CASRWTGRSYEQYF
>TRBJ2-7|-|TRBV5-1
CASSLGDAGSYEQYF
>TRBJ2-7|-|TRBV3-1/TRBV3-2
CASSQEGSLTYEQYF
>TRBJ1-3|-|TRBV9
CASSPGGAWGNTIYF
>TRBJ1-1|-|TRBV7-2
CASSLYTEAFF
>TRBJ2-7|-|TRBV18
CASSPSTNSYEQYF
>TRBJ2-2|-|TRBV20-1
CSASKSVRLAGANTGELFF
>TRBJ1-5|-|TRBV7-8
CASSLEAGASQPQHF
>TRBJ1-2|-|TRBV7-2
CASSPRLGVGNYGYTF
>TRBJ2-3|-|TRBV7-2
CASSLEGTGGLTYTDTQYF
>TRBJ1-4|once|TRBV2
CASSRQGMTNEKLFF
>TRBJ2-2|-|TRBV14
CASSRQGVSITGELFF
>TRBJ1-4|-|TRBV28
CASSSGSTNEKLFF
>TRBJ1-4|-|TRBV28
CASSAGADEKLFF
>TRBJ2-7|-|TRBV7-3
CASSSSGGDEQYF
>TRBJ1-2|-|TRBV7-8
CASSPGQGGNYGYTF
>TRBJ1-2|-|TRBV11-2
CASSLQDRQGYTF
>TRBJ1-2|-|TRBV6-6
CASSSDSYGYTF
>TRBJ2-3|-|TRBV27
CASSRLAGGPDTQYF
>TRBJ2-7|-|TRBV28
CASSFQDRDYEQYF
>TRBJ1-1|-|TRBV3-1/TRBV3-2
CASSQGQGGGTEAFF
>TRBJ2-5|few|TRBV3-1/TRBV3-2
CASSQVGLGAGETQYF
>TRBJ2-7|once|TRBV7-8
CASSLGWGGSSYEQYF
>TRBJ2-2|-|TRBV30
CAWSVSLGSNTGELFF
>TRBJ1-2|-|TRBV30
CAWSPQGSRGRPVGYTF
>TRBJ1-3|-|TRBV3-1/TRBV3-2
CASSLTGAEGNTIYF
>TRBJ2-1|once|TRBV18
CASSPDYHGGTYNEQFF
>TRBJ2-7|-|TRBV18
CASSPQGTGLERYF
>TRBJ1-2|-|TRBV2
CASFLGGSSGYTF
>TRBJ2-3|-|TRBV4-1
CASSVQGVDTQYF
>TRBJ1-4|-|TRBV19
CASSMGYTNEKLFF
>TRBJ2-3|-|TRBV5-6
CASSPGGGVTDTQYF
>TRBJ1-3|-|TRBV7-2
CASSLGPSSGNTIYF
>TRBJ1-5|-|TRBV6-2/TRBV6-3
CASSFGDQPQHF
>TRBJ2-7|-|TRBV7-9
CASSPPGLGDEQYF
>TRBJ1-2|once|TRBV7-8
CASSFLAVGSLAGQFGNGYTF
>TRBJ1-5|-|TRBV18
CASSPLSAGQPQHF
>TRBJ2-2|-|TRBV10-1
CASSDFRTPNTGELFF
>TRBJ2-7|few|TRBV19
CASSTAGSYEQYF
>TRBJ2-2|-|TRBV5-8
CASSSSMGTGELFF
>TRBJ2-3|-|TRBV23-1
CASSQSSFDRCTDTQYF
>TRBJ1-4|-|TRBV28
CASSIGSTGDEKLFF
>TRBJ2-7|-|TRBV24-1
CATTDRTYEQYF
>TRBJ2-1|few|TRBV7-8
CASSSPNPYNEQFF
>TRBJ1-5|-|TRBV28
CASSYPTGLGNQPQHF
>TRBJ2-5|-|TRBV30
CAWSVRGLQETQYF
>TRBJ1-4|-|TRBV5-1
CASSFSAYNEKLFF